The TCR beta chain under discussion was sequenced for a study of OX40 agonist ivuxolimab in advanced cancers. Background on the study: Dose-escalation cases comprised hepatocellular carcinoma, melanoma, renal cell or head and neck cancer. Partial responses occurred in Three dose-escalation patients, one with hepatocellular carcinoma and two with cutaneous melanoma.

Enrollment shut out patients with autoimmune disease history or systemic immunosuppression. Collection of blood occurred at baseline, at cycle 4 day 1, and at cycle 7 day 1. Profiled with immunoSEQ multiplex PCR; TCRdb holds only in-frame clones, not every one. This table has about 80,000 clones, 85% to 90% appearing once. Per germline, CDR1 SGHRS and CDR2 YFSETQ. The CDR3 is made up of 18 amino acids. V dropped 3 bases and J dropped 4; count of bases not matched to a gene: 18. The J gene is TRBJ2-5, the V gene TRBV5-1, with 7 positions matching TRBD1. The specimen comprised CD4+ or CD8+ T cells sorted from blood, sampled in a trial of the OX40 agonist ivuxolimab. The receptor comes from an adult with an advanced solid tumor such as melanoma, head and neck, liver or kidney cancer. For the CDR3, the DNA is TGCGCCAGCAGCTCCACTTCTTTTAACCCGGACAGGAGAGAGACCCAGTACTTC. It specifies CASSSTSFNPDRRETQYF. Variable domain in full (rest from reference TRBV5-1 and TRBJ2-5): KAGVTQTPRYLIKTRGQQVTLSCSPISGHRSVSWYQQTPGQGLQFLFEYFSETQRNKGNFPGRFSGRQFSNSRSEMNVSTLELGDSALYLCASSSTSFNPDRRETQYFGPGTRLLVL.